This section outlines one TCR beta chain sequence together with its context. Antigen: not known. Other DNA sequences in the same sample also yield this CDR3. These data originate in a study of graft-versus-host responses after intestinal transplantation. About the research overall: Isolated intestinal, liver-intestinal, or multivisceral transplants were what recipients had. Recipients were all induced with anti-thymocyte globulin, then given tacrolimus and steroids for 3 to 4 years.

The protocol was immunoSEQ multiplex PCR, while the TCRdb copy is restricted to in-frame clones and leaves out a portion. The table includes 130,000 or so clones, around 90% detected once. The clonotype was recovered from a human donor who received an intestinal transplant. The source was unstimulated CD4+ T cells sorted from spleen or lymph node cells, collected before intestinal transplant.

DNA for the CDR3: TGTGCCAGCTCACCACAGGGGAAAGGTGGAAACACCATATATTTT. Its translation: CASSPQGKGGNTIYF. The rearrangement links TRBV18 to TRBJ1-3, with D tentatively TRBD1 (5 bases). Trimming shortened V by 1 base and J by 3 bases, and 10 bases separated the two germline ends. The germline V gene encodes CDR1 KGHSH and CDR2 LQKENI. The CDR3 loop spans 15 amino acids.